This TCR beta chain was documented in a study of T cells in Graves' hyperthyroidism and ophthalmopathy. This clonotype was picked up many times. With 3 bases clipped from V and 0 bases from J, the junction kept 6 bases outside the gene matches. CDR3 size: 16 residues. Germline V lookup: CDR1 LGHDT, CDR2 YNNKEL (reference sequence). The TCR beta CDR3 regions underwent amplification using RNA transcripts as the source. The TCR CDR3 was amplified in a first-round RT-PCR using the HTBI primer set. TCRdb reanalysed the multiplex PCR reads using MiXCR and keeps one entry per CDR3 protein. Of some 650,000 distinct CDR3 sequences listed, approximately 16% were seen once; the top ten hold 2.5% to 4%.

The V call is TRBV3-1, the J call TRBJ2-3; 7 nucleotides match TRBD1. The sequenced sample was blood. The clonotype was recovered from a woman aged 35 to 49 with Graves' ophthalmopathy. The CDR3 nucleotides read TGTGCCAGCAGCCACGCGACAGGGATCAGCACAGATACGCAGTATTTT. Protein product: CASSHATGISTDTQYF.